This paragraph reports one T cell receptor beta chain. What it binds is unknown. Trimming shortened V by 6 bases and J by 8 bases, and 16 bases separated the two germline ends. The CDR3 consists of 13 residues. Germline CDR1 is MNHEY and CDR2 is SVGAGI. The table came from immunoSEQ multiplex PCR; TCRdb's copy has only in-frame clones and leaves some out. The sample gives about 70,000 clones, roughly 80% of which show up once; about 0.79% is in the top ten. The data are from a study of T cell clones after liver transplantation. About the study: Post-transplant blood was tracked for graft-donor-reactive T cell clones identified in a pre-transplant mixed lymphocyte reaction. Three of eight recipients were HCV-positive; others had non-autoimmune, non-viral indications. Draws occurred before transplant, before withdrawal, and after complete or failed withdrawal. Whole-study results and caveats: Low donor cell numbers restricted donor-reactive repertoire measurement in two subjects.

The sample consisted of CD4+ T cells from blood, taken 12 months after liver transplant. V is TRBV6-5 and J is TRBJ1-2, with a weak D call TRBD1 (6 bases). The clonotype comes from a human patient who received a liver transplant. Some T cells may possibly be graft donor cells. The CDR3 is CASSWTEGQGYTF. The CDR3 coding sequence is TGTGCCAGCAGCTGGACAGAAGGTCAGGGCTACACCTTC.